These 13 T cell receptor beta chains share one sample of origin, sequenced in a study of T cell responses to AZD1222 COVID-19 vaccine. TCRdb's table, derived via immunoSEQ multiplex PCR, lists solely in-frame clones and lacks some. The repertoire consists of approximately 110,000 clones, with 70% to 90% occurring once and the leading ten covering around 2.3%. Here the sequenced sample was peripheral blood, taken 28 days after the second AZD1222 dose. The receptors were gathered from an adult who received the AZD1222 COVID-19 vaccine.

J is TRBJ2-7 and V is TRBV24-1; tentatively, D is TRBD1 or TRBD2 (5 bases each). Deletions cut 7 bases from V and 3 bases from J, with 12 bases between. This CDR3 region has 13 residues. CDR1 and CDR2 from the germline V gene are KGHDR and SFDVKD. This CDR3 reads CATRGTDSYEQYF. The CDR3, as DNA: TGTGCCACCAGGGGGACCGACAGCTACGAGCAGTACTTC.

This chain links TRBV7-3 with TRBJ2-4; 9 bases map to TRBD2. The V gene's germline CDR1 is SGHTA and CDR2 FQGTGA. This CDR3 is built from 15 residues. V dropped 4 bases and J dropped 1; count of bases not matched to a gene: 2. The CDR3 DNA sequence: TGTGCCAGCAGCTCTAGCGGGATTGCCAAAAACATTCAGTACTTC. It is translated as CASSSSGIAKNIQYF.

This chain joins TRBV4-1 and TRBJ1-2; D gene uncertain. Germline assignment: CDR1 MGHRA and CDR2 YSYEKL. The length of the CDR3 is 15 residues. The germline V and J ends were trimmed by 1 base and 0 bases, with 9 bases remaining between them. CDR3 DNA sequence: TGCGCCAGCAGCCAAGTGGCCAGTCCTAACTATGGCTACACCTTC. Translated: CASSQVASPNYGYTF.

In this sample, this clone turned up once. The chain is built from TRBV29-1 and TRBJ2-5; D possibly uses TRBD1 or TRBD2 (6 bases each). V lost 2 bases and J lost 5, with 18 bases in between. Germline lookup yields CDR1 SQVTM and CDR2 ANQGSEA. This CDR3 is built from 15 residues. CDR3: CSVESMGGHGETQYF. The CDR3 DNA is TGCAGCGTTGAATCCATGGGGGGCCATGGGGAGACCCAGTACTTC.

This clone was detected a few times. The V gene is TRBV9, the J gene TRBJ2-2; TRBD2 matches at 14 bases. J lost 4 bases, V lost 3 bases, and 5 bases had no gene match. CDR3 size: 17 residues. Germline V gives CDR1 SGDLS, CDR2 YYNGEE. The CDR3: CASSGGLAGAVTGELFF. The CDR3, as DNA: TGTGCCAGCAGCGGGGGACTAGCGGGAGCGGTCACCGGGGAGCTGTTTTTT.

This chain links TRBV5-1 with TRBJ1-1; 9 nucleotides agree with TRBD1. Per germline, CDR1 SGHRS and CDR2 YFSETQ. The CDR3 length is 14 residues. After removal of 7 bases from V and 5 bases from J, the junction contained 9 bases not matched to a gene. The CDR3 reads CASGETGGRTEAFF. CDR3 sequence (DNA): TGCGCCAGCGGCGAGACAGGGGGTAGGACTGAAGCTTTCTTT.

CDR3 sequence: CASRPAGGKNIQYF. CDR3 DNA: TGTGCCAGCAGGCCAGCGGGAGGGAAAAACATTCAGTACTTC. The chain uses TRBV28 and TRBJ2-4; 10 positions match TRBD2. Germline-derived CDR1 and CDR2 are MDHEN and SYDVKM. The CDR3 runs 14 residues. The V segment lost 6 bases and the J segment 4 bases; nucleotides outside the gene matches: 3.

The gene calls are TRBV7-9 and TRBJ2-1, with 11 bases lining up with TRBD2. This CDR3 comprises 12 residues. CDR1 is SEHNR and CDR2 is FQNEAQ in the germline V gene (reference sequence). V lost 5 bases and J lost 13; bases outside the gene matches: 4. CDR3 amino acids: CASSQGLAVQFF. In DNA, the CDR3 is TGTGCCAGCAGCCAGGGACTAGCGGTTCAGTTCTTC. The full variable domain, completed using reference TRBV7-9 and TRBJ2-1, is DTGVSQNPRHKITKRGQNVTFRCDPISEHNRLYWYRQTLGQGPEFLTYFQNEAQLEKSRLLSDRFSAERPKGSFSTLEIQRTEQGDSAMYLCASSQGLAVQFFGPGTRLTVL.

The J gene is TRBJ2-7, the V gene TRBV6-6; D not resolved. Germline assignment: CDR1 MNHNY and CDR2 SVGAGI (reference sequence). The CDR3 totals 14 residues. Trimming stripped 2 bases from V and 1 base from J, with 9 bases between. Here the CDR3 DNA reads TGTGCCAGCAGTTACGTACAGCAATCCTACGAGCAGTACTTC. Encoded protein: CASSYVQQSYEQYF.

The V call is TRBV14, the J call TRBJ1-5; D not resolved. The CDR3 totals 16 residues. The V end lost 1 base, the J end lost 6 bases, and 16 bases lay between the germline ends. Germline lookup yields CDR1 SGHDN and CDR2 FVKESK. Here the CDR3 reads CASSQGVAGGGQPQHF. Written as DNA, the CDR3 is TGTGCCAGCAGCCAAGGGGTAGCCGGAGGAGGTCAGCCCCAGCATTTT.

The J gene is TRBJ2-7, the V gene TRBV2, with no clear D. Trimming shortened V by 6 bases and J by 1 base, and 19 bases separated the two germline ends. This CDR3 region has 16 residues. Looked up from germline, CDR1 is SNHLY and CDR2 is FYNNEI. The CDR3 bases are TGTGCCAGCAGGGTCTCTAGGACGCAGCTTTCCTACGAGCAGTACTTC. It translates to CASRVSRTQLSYEQYF.

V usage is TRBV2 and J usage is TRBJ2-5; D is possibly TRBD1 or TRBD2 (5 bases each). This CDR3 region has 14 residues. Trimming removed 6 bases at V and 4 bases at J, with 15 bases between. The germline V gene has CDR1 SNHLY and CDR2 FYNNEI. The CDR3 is CASSGRTRGETQYF. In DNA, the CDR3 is TGTGCCAGCAGCGGAAGGACACGGGGAGAGACCCAGTACTTC.

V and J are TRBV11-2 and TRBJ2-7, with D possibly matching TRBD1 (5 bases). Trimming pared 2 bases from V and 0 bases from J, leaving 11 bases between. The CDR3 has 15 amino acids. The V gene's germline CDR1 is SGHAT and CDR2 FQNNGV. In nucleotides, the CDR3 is TGTGCCAGCAGCTTATCAAAGGGGCTCTCCTACGAGCAGTACTTC. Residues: CASSLSKGLSYEQYF.